This T cell receptor (beta chain) is drawn from a study of T-cell reconstitution after alpha-beta-depleted transplantation in children. Study-level findings and limits: From surviving recipient T cells and thymic progenitors came the high day-60 TCRbeta diversity observed in some patients. Reported findings indicate that, about two months after transplant, alpha-beta T cells came from several hundred expanded clones, which were derived from non-depleted graft cells. When one year had passed after transplant, most T-cell counts and diversity came from newly produced T cells.

The CDR3 covers 17 residues. Germline assignment: CDR1 SGHRS and CDR2 YFSETQ. V shed 4 bases and J 7 bases; nucleotides not matched to a gene: 14. On this clonotype: Its antigen is unknown.

The authors prepared the TCRbeta library with unique molecular identifiers. Via MiXCR, TCRdb re-called the PCR reads, giving one row per CDR3 protein. The sample has 700,000 to 850,000 distinct CDR3 sequences; roughly 15% are singletons. The receptor was derived from a male patient aged 10 to 17 who had a stem cell transplant for acute lymphoblastic leukemia, so the T cells may come from the graft donor. Sequencing used PBMCs, mostly from graft donor cells, obtained 360 days after TCRalphabeta/CD19-depleted stem cell transplant. V gene TRBV5-1 combines with J gene TRBJ2-1; 10 bases match TRBD2. CDR3 amino acids: CASSPPPAGGLPNEQFF. The CDR3 DNA is TGCGCCAGCAGCCCCCCCCCAGCGGGAGGGCTTCCAAATGAGCAGTTCTTC.